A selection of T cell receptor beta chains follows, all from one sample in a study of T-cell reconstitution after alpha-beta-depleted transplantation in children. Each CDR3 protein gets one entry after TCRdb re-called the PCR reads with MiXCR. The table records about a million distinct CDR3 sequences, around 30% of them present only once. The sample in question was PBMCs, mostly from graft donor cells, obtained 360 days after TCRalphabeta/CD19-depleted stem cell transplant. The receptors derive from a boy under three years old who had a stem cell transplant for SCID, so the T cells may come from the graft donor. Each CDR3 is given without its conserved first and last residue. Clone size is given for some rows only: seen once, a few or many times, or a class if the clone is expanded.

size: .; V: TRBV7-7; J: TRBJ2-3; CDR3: ASSSWPGEAYTQY
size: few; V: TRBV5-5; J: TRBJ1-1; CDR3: ASSSQGGGGITEAF
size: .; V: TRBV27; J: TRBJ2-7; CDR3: ASRKSMGSYEQY
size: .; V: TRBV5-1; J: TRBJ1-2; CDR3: ASSSPDNPSNYGYT
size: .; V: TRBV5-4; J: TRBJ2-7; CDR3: ASSFGLLFYEQY
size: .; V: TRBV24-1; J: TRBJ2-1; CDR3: ATSDSPQTLAGGYNEQF
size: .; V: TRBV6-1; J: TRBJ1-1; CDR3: ASRKTANTEAF
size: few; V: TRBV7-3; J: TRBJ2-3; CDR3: ASSLTREGFSTDTQY
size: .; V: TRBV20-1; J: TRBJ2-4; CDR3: SARGRPSGEVGKNIQY
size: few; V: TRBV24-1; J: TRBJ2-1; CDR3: ATSDSGTSKNEQF
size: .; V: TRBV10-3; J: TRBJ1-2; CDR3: AISGGSDRRYYGYT
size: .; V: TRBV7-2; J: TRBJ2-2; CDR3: ASSLFKGSTNGELF
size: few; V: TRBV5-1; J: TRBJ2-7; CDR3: ATSGTNSYEQY
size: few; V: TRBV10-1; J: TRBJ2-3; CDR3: ASSESTNSGGDTQY
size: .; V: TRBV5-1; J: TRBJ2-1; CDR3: ASTFSGSSYNEQF
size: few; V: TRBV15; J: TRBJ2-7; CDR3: ATSRDRGANTYEQY
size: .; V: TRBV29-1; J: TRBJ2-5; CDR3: SVVGTGVETQY
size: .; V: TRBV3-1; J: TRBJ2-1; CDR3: ASSHRVYAYNEQF
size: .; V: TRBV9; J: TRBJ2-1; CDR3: ASSVATSVTPYNEQF
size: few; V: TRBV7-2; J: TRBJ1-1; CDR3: ASRKQGARGTEAF
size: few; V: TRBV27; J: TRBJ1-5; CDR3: ASSFDTPQRGSKNQPQH
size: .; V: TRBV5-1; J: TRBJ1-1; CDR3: ASSLVGATGTEAF
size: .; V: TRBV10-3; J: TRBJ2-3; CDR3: AIRGGASTDTQY
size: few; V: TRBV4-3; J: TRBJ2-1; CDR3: ASSPGPSHSYNEQF
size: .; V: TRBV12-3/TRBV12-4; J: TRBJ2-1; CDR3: ASSSPSGVPSSYNEQF
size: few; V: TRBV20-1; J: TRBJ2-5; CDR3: SASRAPKWTDKETQY
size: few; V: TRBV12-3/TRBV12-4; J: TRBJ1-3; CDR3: ASSLLKPGNTIY
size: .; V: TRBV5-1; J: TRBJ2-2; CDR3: ASSLDRGATGELF
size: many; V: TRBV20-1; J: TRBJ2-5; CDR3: SARASGQETQY
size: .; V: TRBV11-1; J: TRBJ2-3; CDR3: ASSLTWAGLVSTDTQY
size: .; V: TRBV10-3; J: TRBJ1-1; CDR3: AIRAGGENTEAF
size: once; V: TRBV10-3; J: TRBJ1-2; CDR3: AISESGSLLSYGYT